This T cell receptor (beta chain) was observed in a study of neoadjuvant anti-PD-1 for oral cavity cancer. At the level of the study: Patients without progression received a fourth nivolumab dose around day 43, then surgical resection on days 50-56.

Sequencing was performed with immunoSEQ multiplex PCR; in TCRdb, only in-frame clones are kept and a portion is missing. The top ten hold 2.5% to 3% of the sample, which has around 62,000 clones, more than 65% seen once. In this sample, this clone turned up once. Between the trimmed V and J ends, which lost 2 bases and 7 bases, there was a span of 9 bases. Germline-derived CDR1 and CDR2 are SGHAT and FQNNGV. This CDR3 is 14 amino acids long. Sample: PBMCs, taken before nivolumab (anti-PD-1) treatment. This TCR was recovered from a person between 40 and 79 years old with oral cavity squamous cell carcinoma. The genes are TRBV11-2 and TRBJ1-6; D ambiguous. The CDR3 bases are TGTGCCAGCAGCTTAAGACCGCGAAATTCACCCCTCCACTTT. Translating it yields CASSLRPRNSPLHF.